The T cell receptor beta chain under discussion was sequenced for a study of blood T cell repertoires in COVID-19. Study summary: Acute and convalescent COVID-19 specimens originated in the United States, Italy and Spain. T cells, B-cell-depleted T cells, or PBMCs provided the cDNA or gDNA that served as material.

Germline V gives CDR1 GTSNPN, CDR2 SVGIG (reference sequence). J was trimmed by 0 bases and V by 5 bases; bases with no gene match: 6. The length of the CDR3 is 14 residues. In the study's own analysis: Amplification from reference gene primers served as the basis for estimated nucleated cell counts. TCRdb's table, derived via immunoSEQ multiplex PCR, lists solely in-frame clones and lacks some. That table furnishes V, J and clone size, whereas the DNA furnished D and trimming. The repertoire holds 150,000 to 200,000 clones, approximately 90% seen once, with under 6.5% in the top ten. The genes are TRBV30 and TRBJ2-7, with 8 bases identical to TRBD2. Input material: peripheral blood. The receptor's source is a man in his forties or fifties with active or convalescent COVID-19. The CDR3 sequence: CAWLVSGSSYEQYF. The CDR3 coding sequence is TGTGCCTGGTTAGTGAGCGGGAGCTCCTACGAGCAGTACTTC.